Listed below are T cell receptor beta chains from one sample, sequenced in a study of blood T cell repertoires in COVID-19. Sequencing used immunoSEQ multiplex PCR; TCRdb keeps in-frame clones, though not all of them. The sample contains about 160,000 clones, roughly 85% of which appear only once. Material for sequencing was peripheral blood. Receptor source: a human donor with acute or convalescent COVID-19. The donor label of this sample is uncertain. CDR3s include the opening cysteine and the closing phenylalanine or tryptophan. Each record gives: D gene, CDR3 length, J gene, V gene, CDR3 protein. D genes are given only for firm matches.

- | 16 | TRBJ1-5 | TRBV5-3 | CARSRQWGEGGQPQHF
- | 13 | TRBJ2-7 | TRBV6-6 | CASSYGTSYEQYF
- | 16 | TRBJ1-2 | TRBV6-5 | CASSYYAAGGNYGYTF
- | 19 | TRBJ2-2 | TRBV18 | CASSLLRDTTTTRTGELFF
TRBD1 | 15 | TRBJ1-1 | TRBV10-3 | CAIRDRALMNTEAFF
- | 15 | TRBJ1-3 | TRBV3-1/TRBV3-2 | CASSPMTASGNTIYF
- | 13 | TRBJ1-2 | TRBV28 | CASSFSDSYGYTF
- | 13 | TRBJ1-4 | TRBV13 | CASSLGHGYNIIF
- | 14 | TRBJ1-4 | TRBV28 | CASSSGREGEKLFF
- | 15 | TRBJ1-2 | TRBV7-2 | CASLPAAGRGYGYTF
- | 15 | TRBJ1-5 | TRBV9 | CASSRDLTFNQPQHF
TRBD2 | 15 | TRBJ2-1 | TRBV13 | CASSLIGGGYNEQFF
- | 14 | TRBJ1-6 | TRBV4-3 | CASSQDWRASPLHF
- | 15 | TRBJ2-2 | TRBV6-5 | CASKASRTNTGELFF
TRBD1 | 19 | TRBJ1-2 | TRBV27 | CASSQFPRTGRLSGDGYTF
- | 17 | TRBJ1-1 | TRBV9 | CASSVGLHHRGNTEAFF
TRBD1 | 14 | TRBJ2-4 | TRBV30 | CAWSRPGQGNIQYF
- | 13 | TRBJ2-7 | TRBV14 | CASSQERIREQYF
TRBD1 | 15 | TRBJ2-7 | TRBV6-2/TRBV6-3 | CASSLGGTGNYEQYF
- | 15 | TRBJ2-5 | TRBV9 | CASSVLSGVKETQYF
TRBD1 | 17 | TRBJ1-3 | TRBV19 | CASSSGTGPAGGNTIYF
TRBD1 | 17 | TRBJ1-2 | TRBV5-1 | CASSPGTGGNPNYGYTF
TRBD1 | 16 | TRBJ1-5 | TRBV19 | CASSSLHRGSNQPQHF
- | 14 | TRBJ1-1 | TRBV7-9 | CASSIRTANTEAFF
- | 14 | TRBJ2-2 | TRBV15 | CATSGSINTGELFF
TRBD1 | 16 | TRBJ2-3 | TRBV7-9 | CASSTTPGTATDTQYF
- | 16 | TRBJ2-1 | TRBV11-3 | CASSLLTGQTYNEQFF
- | 16 | TRBJ1-1 | TRBV30 | CAWSVLGRGEATEAFF
TRBD1 | 16 | TRBJ2-7 | TRBV4-1 | CASSPLSGTGPWGQYF
- | 15 | TRBJ1-2 | TRBV5-8 | CASSLAGQTVYGYTF
TRBD1 | 15 | TRBJ1-1 | TRBV2 | CASSLPGQGNTEAFF